The clone carrying this T cell receptor (beta chain) was counted at least ten times. Antigen unknown. Extraction and reverse transcription of RNA yielded cDNA as the sequencing template. Here immunoSEQ multiplex PCR was the method, and the copy in TCRdb shows in-frame clones only, minus some. Among 150,000 to 200,000 clones, around three fifths were seen once, and the ten largest hold 10% to 15%. Treatment in this sample: oral pan-JAK inhibitor, 5-10 mg twice daily. This sample is drawn from a study of CD8+ T cells in alopecia areata. Study results and limitations: Treatment with tofacitinib significantly lowered scalp clonality and reduced expanded CD8+ clones among the top 100.

Germline V gene sequence: CDR1 SGHTA, CDR2 FQGNSA. The germline V and J ends were trimmed by 7 bases and 4 bases, with 7 bases remaining between them. The length of the CDR3 is 12 residues. The specimen comprised CD8+ T cells sorted from blood, sampled at week 24, from a patient treated with tofacitinib. The clonotype originates from a human donor with alopecia areata. The chain recombines TRBV7-2 with TRBJ2-2, with D unclear. The chain's CDR3 is CASNLRTGELFF. CDR3 in DNA: TGTGCCAGCAACCTCCGCACCGGGGAGCTGTTTTTT.